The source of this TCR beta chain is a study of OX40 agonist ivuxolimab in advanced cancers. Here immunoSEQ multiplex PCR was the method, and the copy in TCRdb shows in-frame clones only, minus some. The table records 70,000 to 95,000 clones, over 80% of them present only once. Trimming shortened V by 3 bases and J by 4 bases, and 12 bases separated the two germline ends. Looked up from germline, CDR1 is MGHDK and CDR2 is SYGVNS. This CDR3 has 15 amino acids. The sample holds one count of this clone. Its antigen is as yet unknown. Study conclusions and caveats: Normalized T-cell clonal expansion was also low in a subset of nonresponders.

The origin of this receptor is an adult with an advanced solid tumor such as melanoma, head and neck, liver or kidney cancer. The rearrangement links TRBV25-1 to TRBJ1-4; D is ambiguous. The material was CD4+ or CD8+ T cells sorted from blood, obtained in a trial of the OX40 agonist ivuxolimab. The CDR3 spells CASSDLGVLNEKLFF. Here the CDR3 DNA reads TGTGCCAGCAGTGACCTGGGAGTCCTTAATGAAAAACTGTTTTTT. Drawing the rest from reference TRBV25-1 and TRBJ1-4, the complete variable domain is EADIYQTPRYLVIGTGKKITLECSQTMGHDKMYWYQQDPGMELHLIHYSYGVNSTEKGDLSSESTVSRIRTEHFPLTLESARPSHTSQYLCASSDLGVLNEKLFFGSGTQLSVL.